This T cell receptor beta chain was captured by sequencing in a study of long-term antiretroviral therapy in people with HIV. Study-level results: Transplant donor controls retained higher diversity, though diversity increased after ART. Clones that had undergone expansion before ART prevailed in the repertoire throughout all time points.

The germline CDR1 and CDR2 sequences are SGHRS and YFSETQ. Deletions cut 0 bases from V and 0 bases from J, with 7 bases between. The CDR3 consists of 15 residues. Survey-level resolution applied to immunoSEQ assay v3.0. Here immunoSEQ multiplex PCR was the method, and the copy in TCRdb shows in-frame clones only, minus some. The sample consists of tens of thousands of clones, roughly four fifths of them appearing once. Researchers secured at least one pre-ART and at least two post-ART PBMC samples from each donor. On this clone itself: Its specificity is unknown.

The V call is TRBV5-1, the J call TRBJ1-5; D is undetermined. The receptor was derived from a man younger than 35 with HIV. Sequenced here: unsorted PBMCs, sampled 1 year after starting antiretroviral therapy. The CDR3 here is CASSLDGSSNQPQHF. Written as DNA, the CDR3 is TGCGCCAGCAGCTTGGACGGGAGTAGCAATCAGCCCCAGCATTTT.